In this sample, the clone carrying this T cell receptor beta chain is medium-sized. The record originates from a study of metastatic and nonmetastatic thyroid tumors. Study background: A comparison of repertoires was made across blood and tumor or nodule tissue from malignant and benign thyroid patients.

Original data processing: The study's classifier, a distant-metastasis tool for papillary thyroid cancer, was built using CDR3 differences across clinicopathological groups. TCRdb called clones again from the PCR reads with MiXCR. What appears here as the V and J calls and clone size reflects TCRdb's work, not the paper's. The data contain about 25,000 clones, around 20% of them singletons. Among the patients, none had received any treatment before thyroid surgery. This CDR3 is 13 amino acids long. Germline CDR1 is MNHNS and CDR2 is SASEGT. This receptor was identified in a male donor with papillary thyroid cancer or a benign thyroid nodule (not recorded which). Some clones in this sample may be carry-over from other donors' samples. The chain has TRBV6-1 and TRBJ2-7; a possible D gene is TRBD1 (6 bases). Sequenced: blood. DNA of the CDR3: TGTGCCAGCAGTGCCCAGATAGGTGGGACAAAAATTGTC. Its translation: CASSAQIGGTKIV.